The 26 T cell receptor beta chains below come from one sample, sequenced in a study of cytomegalovirus exposure and HLA in healthy donors. The PCR contained 60 Vbeta and 13 Jbeta primers. Assay used: immunoSEQ multiplex PCR; TCRdb lists only in-frame clones, some missing. The sample includes fewer than 150,000 clones, under 90% seen only once; the top ten take approximately 2.7%. Sequences were obtained from PBMCs. These receptor sequences come from a woman aged 18-29 years in good health and CMV-seronegative.

The chain uses TRBV28 and TRBJ2-7, with D possibly TRBD1 on 6 matching bases. This CDR3 spans 14 amino acids. CDR1 MDHEN and CDR2 SYDVKM come from the germline V gene. Trimming took off 3 bases at V and 12 bases at J, with 21 bases between the two ends. DNA for the CDR3: TGTGCCAGCAGTTTGTCCTTCTCCACCCCCAGGGGGTACTTC. The encoded protein is CASSLSFSTPRGYF. The full variable domain, rest sourced from reference TRBV28 and TRBJ2-7, is DVKVTQSSRYLVKRTGEKVFLECVQDMDHENMFWYRQDPGLGLRLIYFSYDVKMKEKGDIPEGYSVSREKKERFSLILESASTNQTSMYLCASSLSFSTPRGYFGPGTRLTVT.

The chain carries TRBV18 and TRBJ2-7; 11 bases line up with TRBD1. The germline gives CDR1 KGHSH, CDR2 LQKENI. V shed 4 bases, J shed 7 bases, and the junction held 12 bases outside the gene matches. The length of the CDR3 is 16 residues. This CDR3 reads CASSQGAGQGVSEQYV. CDR3 DNA: TGTGCCAGCTCACAGGGCGCGGGACAGGGGGTGAGTGAGCAGTACGTC.

The chain joins TRBV6-1 to TRBJ1-2; possibly TRBD1 for D (5 bases). The CDR3 has 14 residues. Trimming left V 4 bases short and J 6 bases short, with 15 bases between. Germline V gene lookup returns CDR1 MNHNS and CDR2 SASEGT. CDR3 amino acids: CASSARDSPHGYTF. The CDR3 DNA sequence: TGTGCCAGCAGTGCAAGGGACTCCCCCCATGGCTACACCTTC.

The chain couples TRBV7-2 to TRBJ1-3; D uncertain. The CDR3 contains 14 residues. Trimming took off 6 bases at V and 2 bases at J, with 11 bases between the two ends. The germline gives CDR1 SGHTA, CDR2 FQGNSA. DNA of the CDR3: TGTGCCAGCAGGGAGGGAACGCCTGGAAACACCATATATTTT. It is translated as CASREGTPGNTIYF.

Details on this clone: Germline is not matched at one junction end, which may reflect a read error. The chain uses TRBV7-7 and TRBJ2-7; D is possibly TRBD1 or TRBD2 (6 bases each). The CDR3 contains 16 residues. Germline CDR1 reads SSHAT; CDR2 reads FNYEAQ (reference sequence). The CDR3 region is CASSLAVGASWNEQYF. The CDR3 DNA follows: TGTGCTAGCAGCTTAGCGGTGGGGGCCTCATGGAACGAGCAGTACTTC.

V gene TRBV30 combines with J gene TRBJ1-2; unclear D gene. The CDR3 totals 13 residues. V gave up 2 bases and J gave up 8 bases, with 15 bases separating them. CDR1 is GTSNPN and CDR2 is SVGIG in the germline V gene (reference sequence). The CDR3 sequence is CAWSFLHLEGYTF. CDR3 in DNA: TGTGCCTGGAGTTTTCTTCACCTGGAGGGCTACACCTTC.

This chain links TRBV19 with TRBJ1-5; no clear D. This CDR3 contains 16 residues. The V end was cut by 5 bases, the J end by 1 base, with 15 bases between. Per germline, CDR1 LNHDA and CDR2 SQIVND (reference sequence). Here the CDR3 reads CASSLTERESNQPQHF. The CDR3, as DNA: TGTGCCAGTAGTCTAACCGAGAGGGAGAGCAATCAGCCCCAGCATTTT.

The V gene is TRBV27, the J gene TRBJ1-1; no definite D call. Per the germline V gene, CDR1 is MNHEY and CDR2 is SMNVEV (reference sequence). The CDR3 runs to 14 residues. The V and J ends lost 3 bases and 8 bases respectively, with 16 bases between them. CDR3 sequence (DNA): TGTGCCAGCAGTTTGCGGGGTATGGTGCCCGAAGCTTTCTTT. It yields the protein CASSLRGMVPEAFF.

The V and J genes are TRBV11-2 and TRBJ1-1; D is uncertain. Germline lookup yields CDR1 SGHAT and CDR2 FQNNGV. The CDR3 is 13 amino acids. V was cut by 3 bases and J by 1 base, with 6 bases left in between. CDR3 coding DNA: TGTGCCAGCAGCTTTGGGCGGAACACTGAAGCTTTCTTT. Its protein product is CASSFGRNTEAFF. The complete variable domain, with remaining parts taken from reference TRBV11-2 and TRBJ1-1, reads EAGVAQSPRYKIIEKRQSVAFWCNPISGHATLYWYQQILGQGPKLLIQFQNNGVVDDSQLPKDRFSAERLKGVDSTLKIQPAKLEDSAVYLCASSFGRNTEAFFGQGTRLTVV.

The J gene is TRBJ2-6, the V gene TRBV11-2, with D unclear. The CDR3 is made up of 14 amino acids. The germline gives CDR1 SGHAT, CDR2 FQNNGV. Trimming pared 5 bases from V and 4 bases from J, leaving 9 bases between. The CDR3 spells CASSPQRGANVLTF. The CDR3 DNA follows: TGTGCCAGCAGCCCCCAGAGGGGGGCCAACGTCCTGACTTTC.

The chain joins TRBV6-8 to TRBJ1-3; a possible D gene is TRBD1 (5 bases). The V end lost 6 bases, the J end lost 4 bases, and 13 bases lay between the germline ends. Germline assignment: CDR1 MNHGY and CDR2 SAAAGT. This CDR3 region has 14 residues. The CDR3 DNA follows: TGTGCCAGCAGAGGGGCAGGGTTAGGAAACACCATATATTTT. Translating it yields CASRGAGLGNTIYF.

This clone was detected only once. Written as DNA, the CDR3 is TGTGCCAGCAGCGCAATTAGAGTACAAGGAGACCTCTATGGCTACACCTTC. Amino acids: CASSAIRVQGDLYGYTF. The genes are TRBV7-8 and TRBJ1-2; D remains ambiguous. Germline V gives CDR1 SGHVS, CDR2 FQNEAQ. The V gene lost 5 bases and the J gene lost 4 bases, with 23 bases spanning the gap. CDR3 length: 17 residues.

The rearrangement links TRBV28 to TRBJ1-5; 7 nucleotides align to TRBD1. The CDR3 length is 17 residues. V lost 6 bases and J lost 4; bases outside the gene matches: 15. The germline gives CDR1 MDHEN, CDR2 SYDVKM. Here the CDR3 DNA reads TGTGCCAGCAGATTGACAGGGTTGGTAGGTTGGAATCAGCCCCAGCATTTT. This encodes CASRLTGLVGWNQPQHF.

V gene TRBV14 combines with J gene TRBJ2-2, with a possible D match to TRBD1 (7 bases). Germline V gene data show CDR1 as SGHDN and CDR2 as FVKESK. Deletions cut 2 bases from V and 4 bases from J, with 11 bases between. The CDR3 covers 15 residues. CDR3 amino acids: CASSQRQGGTGELFF. The CDR3 DNA follows: TGTGCCAGCAGCCAAAGACAGGGAGGCACCGGGGAGCTGTTTTTT.

This clone has just one count. This chain connects TRBV28 to TRBJ2-5, with 15 bases identical to TRBD2. Germline loops: CDR1 MDHEN, CDR2 SYDVKM. This CDR3 is 14 amino acids long. Trimming removed 4 bases from V and 7 bases from J; junction bases left unmatched: 1. CDR3 region: CASSSGLAGGTQYF. Written as DNA, the CDR3 is TGTGCCAGCAGTTCGGGACTAGCGGGGGGGACCCAGTACTTC.

V is TRBV19 and J is TRBJ1-5, with 8 bases matching TRBD1. The CDR3 loop spans 12 amino acids. Looked up from germline, CDR1 is LNHDA and CDR2 is SQIVND (reference sequence). The ends lost 7 bases at V and 7 bases at J; junction bases unmatched: 3. The CDR3, as DNA: TGTGCCAGTAATGACAGGGGCCAGCCCCAGCATTTT. This gives the protein CASNDRGQPQHF.

The chain is built from TRBV11-3 and TRBJ2-1, with D possibly matching TRBD1 (6 bases). The CDR3 has 12 residues. Germline CDR1 is SGHNT and CDR2 is YENEEA. Trimming took off 5 bases at V and 9 bases at J, with 11 bases between the two ends. Here the CDR3 DNA reads TGTGCCAGCAGCGAACAGGGCGGTGAGCAGTTCTTC. This translates into CASSEQGGEQFF.

This clone was detected once. The chain couples TRBV2 to TRBJ2-2; D might be TRBD1 (6 bases). Germline values: CDR1 SNHLY, CDR2 FYNNEI. The V end lost 5 bases, the J end lost 7 bases, and 14 bases lay between the germline ends. The length of the CDR3 is 14 residues. CDR3 amino acids: CASSFQGISGELFF. The CDR3 region has the DNA TGTGCCAGCAGTTTTCAGGGGATCAGCGGGGAGCTGTTTTTT.

This chain links TRBV28 with TRBJ1-5, with D unresolved. The CDR3 loop spans 15 amino acids. Trimming shortened V by 6 bases and J by 9 bases, and 21 bases separated the two germline ends. Germline CDR1 MDHEN, CDR2 SYDVKM. The CDR3 region is CASRGRRRVDGPQHF. In DNA form, the CDR3 reads TGTGCCAGCAGGGGCCGTAGGAGGGTTGATGGGCCCCAGCATTTT.

In its sample, this clone was seen once. V gene TRBV7-2 combines with J gene TRBJ2-3; TRBD2 matches at 8 bases. Germline V gene lookup returns CDR1 SGHTA and CDR2 FQGNSA. This CDR3 spans 14 amino acids. V gave up 5 bases and J gave up 4 bases; unmatched junction bases: 5. CDR3 residues: CASSGSGVSDTQYF. CDR3 in DNA: TGTGCCAGCAGCGGTAGCGGGGTGTCAGATACGCAGTATTTT. The full variable domain, in which reference TRBV7-2 and TRBJ2-3 provide the parts outside the CDR3, is GAGVSQSPSNKVTEKGKDVELRCDPISGHTALYWYRQSLGQGLEFLIYFQGNSAPDKSGLPSDRFSAERTGGSVSTLTIQRTQQEDSAVYLCASSGSGVSDTQYFGPGTRLTVL.

V and J are TRBV5-1 and TRBJ1-3, with 9 bases that match TRBD1. The V segment lost 4 bases and the J segment 8 bases; nucleotides outside the gene matches: 7. Germline assignment: CDR1 SGHRS and CDR2 YFSETQ. This CDR3 region has 14 residues. The CDR3 nucleotides are TGCGCCAGCAGCAAGGGACAGGGTGAAGACACCATATATTTT. Translation gives CASSKGQGEDTIYF.

The V call is TRBV7-8, the J call TRBJ1-6; 7 nucleotides line up with TRBD1. After removal of 5 bases from V and 6 bases from J, the junction contained 10 bases not matched to a gene. Germline V CDR1 and CDR2: SGHVS, FQNEAQ. This CDR3 comprises 16 residues. CDR3 sequence reads: CASSLGQPRLNSPLHF. The CDR3 nucleotides are TGTGCCAGCAGCCTGGGACAGCCTAGACTTAATTCACCCCTCCACTTT.

This chain uses TRBV28 with TRBJ2-3; D is unresolved. CDR3 length: 17 amino acids. V gave up 6 bases and J gave up 2 bases, with 21 bases separating them. Germline-derived CDR1 and CDR2 are MDHEN and SYDVKM. CDR3 amino acids: CASSSLQTVVDTDTQYF. The CDR3, as DNA: TGTGCCAGCAGCTCATTACAGACGGTGGTCGACACAGATACGCAGTATTTT.

V gene TRBV28 combines with J gene TRBJ2-1; possible D gene TRBD2, 5 bases. Germline CDR1 MDHEN, CDR2 SYDVKM. Trimming removed 8 bases from V and 3 bases from J, with 14 bases in between. CDR3 length: 14 amino acids. The CDR3 DNA reads as TGTGCCAGCGGGCCGGAGGCTGTCTACAATGAGCAGTTCTTC. It yields the protein CASGPEAVYNEQFF.

In its sample, this clone was seen a few times. This rearrangement joins TRBV6-1 to TRBJ2-7, with D perhaps matching TRBD2 (6 bases). This CDR3 is built from 14 residues. In germline, CDR1 is MNHNS, CDR2 SASEGT. Between the trimmed V and J ends, which lost 1 base and 12 bases, there was a span of 19 bases. This CDR3 reads CASSEGEPTSEGYF. The CDR3 DNA sequence: TGTGCCAGCAGTGAAGGGGAGCCAACCTCGGAGGGGTACTTC.

The chain has TRBV6-1 and TRBJ1-2, with TRBD1 identical over 8 bases. The length of the CDR3 is 16 residues. Germline CDR1 and CDR2: MNHNS and SASEGT. Trimming removed 2 bases from V and 3 bases from J; junction bases left unmatched: 8. The CDR3 here is CASSETGTGGHYGYTF. As DNA, the CDR3 is TGTGCCAGCAGTGAAACGGGAACAGGGGGTCACTATGGCTACACCTTC.